The 18 T cell receptor beta chains presented below share a single source sample, sequenced in a study of blood T cell repertoires in COVID-19. Repertoires were generated with immunoSEQ multiplex PCR, while TCRdb's copy carries only in-frame clones and drops some. The data show hundreds of thousands of clones, with roughly nine tenths seen just once and about 1% held by the top ten. Sequencing was carried out using PBMCs or T cells enriched from blood (not recorded which). The receptors here all came from a man aged 18 to 29 who had recovered from COVID-19.

The chain couples TRBV3-1 (or the pseudogene TRBV3-2) to TRBJ2-7, with 10 nucleotides matching TRBD2. V lost 4 bases and J lost 3; bases outside the gene matches: 9. Germline loops: CDR1 LGHDT, CDR2 YNNKEL (reference sequence). The CDR3 loop spans 16 amino acids. CDR3 in amino acids: CASSPSVVAGGYEQYF. The CDR3, as DNA: TGTGCCAGCAGCCCCTCCGTGGTAGCGGGGGGCTACGAGCAGTACTTC.

The J gene is TRBJ2-7, the V gene TRBV5-5; D perhaps matches TRBD2 (6 bases). CDR3 length: 14 residues. The germline V gene has CDR1 SGHKS and CDR2 YYEKEE (reference sequence). The ends were cut back, 6 bases at V and 3 bases at J, with 16 bases in the middle. Here the CDR3 reads CASKLIQGGYEQYF. Here the CDR3 DNA reads TGTGCCAGCAAGCTTATCCAGGGAGGCTACGAGCAGTACTTC.

The V and J genes are TRBV11-3 and TRBJ2-2; tentative D call: TRBD2 (5 bases). The CDR3 covers 14 residues. V dropped 4 bases and J dropped 6 bases, with 12 bases sitting between them. CDR1 and CDR2 from the germline V gene are SGHNT and YENEEA. The CDR3 DNA reads TGTGCCAGCAGCTCCGTATGGGAGCCCGGGGAGCTGTTTTTT. Protein sequence: CASSSVWEPGELFF.

The chain uses TRBV28 and TRBJ2-7; the D gene is possibly TRBD2 (5 bases). The V end was cut by 7 bases, the J end by 2 bases, with 9 bases between. Germline lookup yields CDR1 MDHEN and CDR2 SYDVKM. This CDR3 has 12 amino acids. The CDR3 reads CASTGLAYEQYF. Written as DNA, the CDR3 is TGTGCCAGCACTGGACTTGCCTACGAGCAGTACTTC.

In its sample, this clone was seen once. V gene TRBV28 combines with J gene TRBJ2-3, with TRBD1 matching over 7 bases. Germline CDR1 and CDR2: MDHEN and SYDVKM. Trimming took 2 bases from V and 0 from J; bases not matched to a gene: 8. The CDR3 consists of 17 residues. DNA for the CDR3: TGTGCCAGCAGTTTAACCAACAGGGGCCTAAGCACAGATACGCAGTATTTT. Residues: CASSLTNRGLSTDTQYF.

The rearrangement uses TRBV7-8 and TRBJ2-1; 9 nucleotides line up with TRBD1. The CDR3 spans 15 residues. V shed 3 bases and J 2 bases; nucleotides not matched to a gene: 2. Germline lookup yields CDR1 SGHVS and CDR2 FQNEAQ. CDR3 protein: CASSFGTGPYNEQFF. The CDR3 coding sequence is TGTGCCAGCAGCTTCGGGACAGGGCCCTACAATGAGCAGTTCTTC.

The gene calls are TRBV7-9 and TRBJ2-6; TRBD1 aligns across 11 bases. The CDR3 length is 19 residues. Germline CDR1 and CDR2: SEHNR and FQNEAQ (reference sequence). The ends lost 3 bases at V and 2 bases at J; junction bases unmatched: 9. The CDR3 sequence: CASSFPADRGLAGANVLTF. The CDR3 nucleotides read TGTGCCAGCAGCTTCCCAGCGGACAGGGGGCTTGCTGGGGCCAACGTCCTGACTTTC.

This rearrangement joins TRBV21-1 to TRBJ1-6; no check of the table's D call, TRBD1, against the DNA was made. TRBV21-1 is labeled a pseudogene. The CDR3 covers 17 residues. The DNA of the CDR3 is TGTGCCAGCAGTCCCGTGGCCCCTCGCTCCTATAATTCACCCCTCCACTTT. This codes for CASSPVAPRSYNSPLHF.

This clone was seen just once. The chain carries TRBV28 and TRBJ2-1; TRBD2 agrees at 15 bases. V was clipped by 3 bases and J by 7 bases; unmatched bases: 1. CDR1 and CDR2 (germline): MDHEN, SYDVKM. The CDR3 extends over 15 amino acids. CDR3: CASSLGTSGRNEQFF. As DNA, the CDR3 is TGTGCCAGCAGTTTGGGGACTAGCGGGAGGAATGAGCAGTTCTTC.

This chain uses TRBV28 with TRBJ2-7, with D possibly matching TRBD1 (6 bases). The CDR3 length is 15 residues. Germline V lookup: CDR1 MDHEN, CDR2 SYDVKM. Trimming removed 8 bases from V and 4 bases from J, with 21 bases in between. CDR3 protein: CASFLRRGTDYEQYF. CDR3 coding DNA: TGTGCCAGCTTCTTACGAAGGGGGACCGATTACGAGCAGTACTTC.

The chain is built from TRBV28 and TRBJ1-2; 9 bases are a match to TRBD1. The CDR3 length is 12 residues. V shed 6 bases, J shed 8 bases, and the junction held 4 bases outside the gene matches. Germline assignment: CDR1 MDHEN and CDR2 SYDVKM. The CDR3 reads CASRSTGGGYTF. The DNA for the CDR3 is TGTGCCAGCAGGTCCACAGGGGGCGGCTACACCTTC.

V gene TRBV18 combines with J gene TRBJ2-1; the match to TRBD2 covers 15 bases. The CDR3 runs 18 residues. The ends lost 2 bases at V and 5 bases at J; junction bases unmatched: 7. Germline loops: CDR1 KGHSH, CDR2 LQKENI. The DNA of the CDR3 is TGTGCCAGCTCACCAAGCTTTAGGACTAGCGGGAGGGACAATGAGCAGTTCTTC. Protein sequence: CASSPSFRTSGRDNEQFF.

The table lists this clone with a count of one. The CDR3 bases are TGTGCCAGTAGTAGGGCAGTCAATGAGCAGTTCTTC. It encodes CASSRAVNEQFF. The chain is built from TRBV19 and TRBJ2-1, with D hard to call. Per the germline V gene, CDR1 is LNHDA and CDR2 is SQIVND (reference sequence). With 4 bases removed from V and 6 bases from J, the gap between germline ends came to 7 bases. The CDR3 runs 12 residues.

V is TRBV12-2 and J is TRBJ1-5. TRBV12-2 counts as a pseudogene. The CDR3 spans 16 residues. CDR3 in DNA: TGTGCAAGTCGCTTAGTCCCGGGGGGCAACAATCAGCCCCAGCATTTT. As protein: CASRLVPGGNNQPQHF.

This clone was seen a single time. The chain combines TRBV10-1 with TRBJ2-1; 7 bases match TRBD2. J was trimmed by 5 bases and V by 2 bases; bases with no gene match: 6. The CDR3 extends over 15 amino acids. Germline assignment: CDR1 WNHNN and CDR2 SYGVQD (reference sequence). The CDR3 sequence: CASSEARLAHNEQFF. As DNA, the CDR3 is TGCGCCAGCAGTGAGGCCCGACTAGCTCACAATGAGCAGTTCTTC.

The V and J genes are TRBV28 and TRBJ1-2; maybe TRBD1 (6 bases). CDR1 is MDHEN and CDR2 is SYDVKM in the germline V gene. The CDR3 consists of 14 residues. The V and J ends lost 5 bases and 4 bases respectively, with 14 bases between them. The CDR3 is CASSETGKGYGYTF. The DNA for the CDR3 is TGTGCCAGCAGTGAAACAGGGAAGGGCTATGGCTACACCTTC.

The rearrangement joins TRBV19 to TRBJ2-2; 12 nucleotides match TRBD2. Germline V CDR1 and CDR2: LNHDA, SQIVND (reference sequence). The CDR3 runs 15 residues. J gave up 4 bases and V 8 bases, and 5 bases lay outside the gene matches. CDR3 sequence reads: CASSGLAGSTGELFF. CDR3 sequence (DNA): TGTGCCAGTTCCGGACTAGCGGGATCCACCGGGGAGCTGTTTTTT.

This chain joins TRBV4-1 and TRBJ2-5, with 8 bases fitting TRBD2. Per germline, CDR1 MGHRA and CDR2 YSYEKL. The length of the CDR3 is 21 residues. Trimming at V came to 4 bases and at J to 4 bases, leaving 26 bases not matched to a gene. CDR3 sequence (DNA): TGCGCCAGCAGCCGCTACCAGTCGGGGAACTGGAAAACGGGGGGGCGAGAGACCCAGTACTTC. This encodes CASSRYQSGNWKTGGRETQYF.